One sample yielded the 14 T cell receptor beta chains listed below, sequenced in a study of human T cells and chemical hapten exposure. Researchers extracted total RNA from unfractionated whole blood. Via MiXCR, TCRdb re-called the 5' RACE reads, giving one row per CDR3 protein. The profile covers around 100,000 distinct CDR3 sequences, with approximately 20% appearing a single time and 2.5% to 3% taken by the ten largest. All receptors come from a human donor in good health.

This clonotype was observed a few times. The J gene is TRBJ2-7, the V gene TRBV27, with 8 nucleotides matching TRBD2. V shed 5 bases and J 0 bases; nucleotides not matched to a gene: 6. In germline, CDR1 is MNHEY, CDR2 SMNVEV (reference sequence). This CDR3 contains 15 residues. The chain's CDR3 is CASSGPSGSSYEQYF. CDR3 DNA: TGTGCCAGCAGTGGCCCGAGCGGGAGCTCCTACGAGCAGTACTTC.

This chain links TRBV27 with TRBJ2-3, with TRBD2 identical over 9 bases. J gave up 3 bases and V 5 bases, and 9 bases lay outside the gene matches. The germline CDR1 and CDR2 sequences are MNHEY and SMNVEV (reference sequence). The CDR3 extends over 16 amino acids. The CDR3 reads CASSNGGRDKTDTQYF. The CDR3 nucleotides are TGTGCCAGCAGTAATGGCGGGAGGGATAAGACAGATACGCAGTATTTT.

The rearrangement uses TRBV29-1 and TRBJ2-5; 16 nucleotides agree with TRBD2. Germline V gene data show CDR1 as SQVTM and CDR2 as ANQGSEA. This CDR3 comprises 16 residues. The ends lost 5 bases at V and 1 base at J; junction bases unmatched: 4. Written as DNA, the CDR3 is TGCAGCGTTCGGGGACTAGCGGGAGGGGGCCAAGAGACCCAGTACTTC. Translation gives CSVRGLAGGGQETQYF.

This clonotype was recorded a few times. This chain's CDR3 is CASSLGPIRDSNQPQHF. The CDR3 region has the DNA TGTGCCAGCAGCTTAGGGCCAATAAGGGATAGCAATCAGCCCCAGCATTTT. The chain combines TRBV11-1 with TRBJ1-5; D is uncertain. The CDR3 totals 17 residues. Germline loops: CDR1 SGHAT, CDR2 FQDESV (reference sequence). V lost 1 base and J lost 0, with 13 bases in between. The entire variable domain, with the rest obtained from reference TRBV11-1 and TRBJ1-5, is as follows: EAEVAQSPRYKITEKSQAVAFWCDPISGHATLYWYRQILGQGPELLVQFQDESVVDDSQLPKDRFSAERLKGVDSTLKIQPAELGDSAMYLCASSLGPIRDSNQPQHFGDGTRLSIL.

This clonotype was counted between two and nine times. The V call is TRBV9, the J call TRBJ2-7; 7 nucleotides agree with TRBD2. Germline V lookup: CDR1 SGDLS, CDR2 YYNGEE. V lost 7 bases, J lost 1 base, and 2 bases stayed unmatched. This CDR3 spans 12 amino acids. DNA of the CDR3: TGTGCCAGCCGGGGGGAGTCCTACGAGCAGTACTTC. Protein sequence: CASRGESYEQYF.

This clonotype appeared a few times. The chain employs TRBV29-1 and TRBJ1-3, with 7 positions matching TRBD1. V lost 3 bases and J lost 0; bases outside the gene matches: 2. The CDR3 has 14 amino acids. In germline, CDR1 is SQVTM, CDR2 ANQGSEA. CDR3 region: CSVDRGSSGNTIYF. The DNA of the CDR3 is TGCAGCGTTGACAGGGGGAGCTCTGGAAACACCATATATTTT.

The chain couples TRBV20-1 to TRBJ2-3; the D gene is possibly TRBD1 (5 bases). Germline V gene lookup returns CDR1 DFQATT and CDR2 SNEGSKA (reference sequence). Trimming took 3 bases from V and 5 from J, leaving 18 bases between them. The CDR3 consists of 15 residues. The CDR3 loop is CSASGALRGRDTQYF. For the CDR3, the DNA is TGCAGTGCTAGTGGGGCTCTACGTGGAAGAGATACGCAGTATTTT.

This clonotype was picked up a small number of times. The genes are TRBV28 and TRBJ1-5, with a possible D match to TRBD1 (6 bases). This CDR3 comprises 15 residues. Trimming removed 6 bases from V and 5 bases from J, with 17 bases in between. Germline CDR1 is MDHEN and CDR2 is SYDVKM. The CDR3 DNA reads as TGTGCCAGCAGGCTGGAAGGACAGCCTTATCAGCCCCAGCATTTT. Protein product: CASRLEGQPYQPQHF.

For the CDR3, the DNA is TGTGCCACCAGCAGAGATGGATTAACTAACTATGGCTACACCTTC. This codes for CATSRDGLTNYGYTF. The V gene is TRBV15, the J gene TRBJ1-2; D not certain. There are 15 residues in the CDR3. From germline, CDR1 is LNHNV and CDR2 YYDKDF (reference sequence). V lost 0 bases and J lost 0, with 8 bases in between.

The rearrangement uses TRBV20-1 and TRBJ1-1; D unresolved. The CDR3 totals 13 residues. Germline CDR1 is DFQATT and CDR2 is SNEGSKA (reference sequence). Deletions cut 6 bases from V and 4 bases from J, with 15 bases between. In DNA, the CDR3 is TGCAGTGCAATTCCCGGCCAAGCCACTGAAGCTTTCTTT. It encodes CSAIPGQATEAFF.

Of note for this clonotype: The junction departs from the called germline gene at one end, perhaps through a read error. The V and J genes are TRBV29-1 and TRBJ2-1; D not certain. CDR1 SQVTM and CDR2 ANQGSEA come from the germline V gene. This CDR3 comprises 13 residues. CDR3 bases: TGCAGCGTTGGGTCCCACAGTTACAGTGAGCAGTTCTTC. Translating gives CSVGSHSYSEQFF.

This chain connects TRBV27 to TRBJ1-2, with unresolved D. The CDR3 extends over 15 amino acids. Germline V gene lookup returns CDR1 MNHEY and CDR2 SMNVEV (reference sequence). Between the trimmed V and J ends, which lost 0 bases and 9 bases, there was a span of 17 bases. The CDR3 sequence: CASSLSIGKNKSYTF. The CDR3 DNA is TGTGCCAGCAGTTTATCGATAGGCAAGAATAAAAGCTACACCTTC.

This clonotype was seen a few times. This rearrangement joins TRBV18 to TRBJ2-7, with D tentatively TRBD1 or TRBD2 (5 bases each). Trimming pared 3 bases from V and 7 bases from J, leaving 16 bases between. This CDR3 spans 14 amino acids. The germline CDR1 and CDR2 sequences are KGHSH and LQKENI. The CDR3, as DNA: TGTGCCAGCTCACCGAAGGCAGGGTCGGGGGAGCAGTACTTC. Translating gives CASSPKAGSGEQYF.

A few counts support this clonotype. The chain has TRBV9 and TRBJ1-6; D gene unclear. The V gene lost 0 bases and the J gene lost 8 bases, with 6 bases spanning the gap. Germline values: CDR1 SGDLS, CDR2 YYNGEE. The CDR3 length is 13 residues. CDR3 loop: CASSVEVDSPLHF. CDR3 bases: TGTGCCAGCAGCGTAGAGGTGGATTCACCCCTCCACTTT.